This TCR beta chain was sequenced in a study of spatial heterogeneity in lung cancer. The overall study: The study consistently detected more beta-chain than alpha-chain sequences. The average appearance count of each unique TCR and UMI combination in raw reads was more than nine.

Via MiXCR, TCRdb re-called the 5' RACE reads, giving one row per CDR3 protein. The sample has nearly 5,500 distinct CDR3 sequences; about 3.9% are singletons. Time point indicated: sample taken at primary tumor resection. The roughly 66 donors had untreated early-stage non-small cell lung cancer. Frozen PBMC, nontumor lung or tumor provided whole RNA, which was sequenced unsorted. This TCR came from a male donor with early-stage non-small cell lung cancer. The source was normal lung tissue next to the tumor, collected at surgery.

The CDR3 loop is CAWKVTGTDTQYF. DNA for the CDR3: TGTGCCTGGAAGGTAACGGGCACAGATACGCAGTATTTT. The chain uses TRBV30 and TRBJ2-3; D gene uncertain. V lost 4 bases and J 1 base, leaving 9 bases between the germline ends. Germline loops: CDR1 GTSNPN, CDR2 SVGIG (reference sequence). This CDR3 has 13 residues. Based on the CDR3 plus reference TRBV30 and TRBJ2-3, the full variable domain is SQTIHQWPATLVQPVGSPLSLECTVEGTSNPNLYWYRQAAGRGLQLLFYSVGIGQISSEVPQNLSASRPQDRQFILSSKKLLLSDSGFYLCAWKVTGTDTQYFGPGTRLTVL.